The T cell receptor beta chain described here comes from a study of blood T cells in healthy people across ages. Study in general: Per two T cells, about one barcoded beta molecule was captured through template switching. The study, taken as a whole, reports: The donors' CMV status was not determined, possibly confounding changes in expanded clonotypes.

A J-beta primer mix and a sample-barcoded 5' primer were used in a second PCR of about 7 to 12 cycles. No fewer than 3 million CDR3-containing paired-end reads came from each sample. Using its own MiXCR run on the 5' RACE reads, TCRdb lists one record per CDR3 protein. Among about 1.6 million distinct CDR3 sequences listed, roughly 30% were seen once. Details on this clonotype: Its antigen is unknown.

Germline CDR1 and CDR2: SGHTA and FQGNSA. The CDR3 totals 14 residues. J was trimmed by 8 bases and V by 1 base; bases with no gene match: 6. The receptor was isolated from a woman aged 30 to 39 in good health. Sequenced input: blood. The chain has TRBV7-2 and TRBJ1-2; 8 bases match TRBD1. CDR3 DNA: TGTGCCAGCAGCTTAGATTGGACAGGGCTAGGCTACACCTTC. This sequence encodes CASSLDWTGLGYTF.